Included here is one T cell receptor beta chain sequence, with context. Cohort placement rested on clinical history that participants reported themselves. CDR3 length: 14 amino acids. Trimming at V came to 9 bases and at J to 7 bases, leaving 12 bases not matched to a gene. The germline V gene has CDR1 WSHSY and CDR2 SAAADI. This sample is drawn from a study of blood T cell repertoires in COVID-19. For the study at large: Samples representing acute and convalescent COVID-19 were sourced from the United States, Italy and Spain.

Under the authors' procedure: Reference gene primer amplification gave nucleated cell count estimates. The repertoire was sequenced with immunoSEQ multiplex PCR; TCRdb's copy has only in-frame clones and lacks some. That table gives V, J and clone size, and the DNA gave D and trimming. The sample contains over 150,000 clones, approximately 84% of which appear only once. The rearrangement uses TRBV10-2 and TRBJ1-5, with 7 bases aligning to TRBD1. This TCR was sampled from a woman in her 30s who had recovered from COVID-19. Sample: PBMCs or T cells enriched from blood (not recorded which). CDR3 DNA sequence: TGCGCCAGTTCAAACGACAGGGTCGGGCAGCCCCAGCATTTT. It is translated as CASSNDRVGQPQHF.